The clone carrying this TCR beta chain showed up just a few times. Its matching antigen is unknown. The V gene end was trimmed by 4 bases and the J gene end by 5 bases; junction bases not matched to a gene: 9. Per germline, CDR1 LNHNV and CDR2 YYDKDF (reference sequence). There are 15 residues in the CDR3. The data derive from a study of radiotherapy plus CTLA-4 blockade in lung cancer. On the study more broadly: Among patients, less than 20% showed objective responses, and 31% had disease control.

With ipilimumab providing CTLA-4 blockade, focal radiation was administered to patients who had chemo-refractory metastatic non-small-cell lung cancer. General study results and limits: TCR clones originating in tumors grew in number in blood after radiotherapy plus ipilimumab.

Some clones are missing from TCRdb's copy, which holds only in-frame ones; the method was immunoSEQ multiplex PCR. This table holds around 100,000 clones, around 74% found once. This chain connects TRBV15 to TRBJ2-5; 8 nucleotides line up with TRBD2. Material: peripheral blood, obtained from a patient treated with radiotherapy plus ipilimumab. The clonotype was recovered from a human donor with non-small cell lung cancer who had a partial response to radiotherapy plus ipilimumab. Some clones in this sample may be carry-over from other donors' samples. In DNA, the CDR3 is TGTGCCACCAGCACCCCAGCGGGGGCCACGGAGACCCAGTACTTC. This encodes CATSTPAGATETQYF.